This TCR beta chain stems from a study of sequential checkpoint blockade in melanoma. TCRdb's table, derived via immunoSEQ multiplex PCR, lists solely in-frame clones and lacks some. Of 40,000 or so clones listed, 30% to 35% are singletons. As to treatment: randomized to nivolumab then ipilimumab (arm A) or the reverse (arm B). Germline V gives CDR1 KGHSH, CDR2 LQKENI. V lost 3 bases, J lost 0 bases, and 4 bases stayed unmatched. The CDR3 covers 16 residues. This clonotype was obtained from a human donor with melanoma. The rearrangement uses TRBV18 and TRBJ2-1; 8 bases are a match to TRBD1. The material was tumor tissue (inferred from file names), obtained from a patient given nivolumab and ipilimumab in sequence. CDR3 loop: CASSPGQGDSYNEQFF. In DNA form, the CDR3 reads TGTGCCAGCTCACCTGGACAGGGAGACTCCTACAATGAGCAGTTCTTC.